Judged by abundance, the clone carrying this TCR beta chain is medium-sized. The table came from immunoSEQ multiplex PCR; TCRdb's copy has only in-frame clones and leaves some out. The data show roughly 40,000 clones, more than 60% seen once. This entry belongs to a study of cytotoxic CD8 clonotypes in ibrutinib-treated CLL. Germline V gene data show CDR1 as MNHEY and CDR2 as SMNVEV (reference sequence). V was trimmed by 6 bases and J by 6 bases, leaving 24 bases between them. CDR3 size: 16 residues. V usage is TRBV27 and J usage is TRBJ2-7, with TRBD2 as a possible D gene (7 bases). The sequence came from a human donor with chronic lymphocytic leukemia. This sample comprised PBMCs, obtained after 12 months of ibrutinib treatment. The CDR3 nucleotides read TGTGCCAGCAGAAGGGCGGCGGGGGCGGGTACGGGCGAGCAGTACTTC. Its translation: CASRRAAGAGTGEQYF.